The table lists the clone carrying this T cell receptor (beta chain) with a few counts. This specimen comes from a study of spatial heterogeneity in lung cancer. The time point denotes: sample taken at primary tumor resection. Whole RNA, isolated from tumor, nontumor lung or frozen PBMC, was sequenced without prior sorting. Each CDR3 protein is one row after TCRdb ran MiXCR on the 5' RACE reads. The sample has roughly 3,500 distinct CDR3 sequences; approximately 7% are singletons. The ends were cut back, 8 bases at V and 0 bases at J, with 13 bases in the middle. The CDR3 covers 14 residues. Germline V gene lookup returns CDR1 LNHDA and CDR2 SQIVND (reference sequence).

This chain joins TRBV19 and TRBJ1-2, with D perhaps TRBD1 (5 bases). This clonotype was obtained from a male donor with early-stage non-small cell lung cancer. The sequencing here drew on normal lung tissue next to the tumor, taken at surgery. In DNA form, the CDR3 reads TGTGCCAGTGGGGGGACTGCTACTAACTATGGCTACACCTTC. Translating gives CASGGTATNYGYTF. The full variable domain, with the rest looked up from reference TRBV19 and TRBJ1-2, is DGGITQSPKYLFRKEGQNVTLSCEQNLNHDAMYWYRQDPGQGLRLIYYSQIVNDFQKGDIAEGYSVSREKKESFPLTVTSAQKNPTAFYLCASGGTATNYGYTFGSGTRLTVV.